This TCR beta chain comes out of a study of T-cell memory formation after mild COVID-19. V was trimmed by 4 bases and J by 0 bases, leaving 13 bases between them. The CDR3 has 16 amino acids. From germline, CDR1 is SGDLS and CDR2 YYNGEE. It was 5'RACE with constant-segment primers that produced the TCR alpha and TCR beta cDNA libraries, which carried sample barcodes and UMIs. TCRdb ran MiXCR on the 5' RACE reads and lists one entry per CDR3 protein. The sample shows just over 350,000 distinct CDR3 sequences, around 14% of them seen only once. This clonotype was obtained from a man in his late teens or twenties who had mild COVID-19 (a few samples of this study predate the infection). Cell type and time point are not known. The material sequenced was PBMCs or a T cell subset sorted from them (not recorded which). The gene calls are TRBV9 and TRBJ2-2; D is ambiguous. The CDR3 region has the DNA TGTGCCAGCAGCACGCGGACGGCTACGAACACCGGGGAGCTGTTTTTT. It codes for CASSTRTATNTGELFF.